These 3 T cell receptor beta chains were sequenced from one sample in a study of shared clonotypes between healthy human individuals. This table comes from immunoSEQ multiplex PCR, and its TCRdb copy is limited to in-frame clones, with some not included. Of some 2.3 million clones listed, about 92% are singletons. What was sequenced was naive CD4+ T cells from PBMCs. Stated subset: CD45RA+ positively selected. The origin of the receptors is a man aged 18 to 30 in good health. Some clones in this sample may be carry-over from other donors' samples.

The CDR3 nucleotides are TGTGCCATCAGTGATATCGGGACACTGCAAGAGACCCAGTACTTC. Encoded protein: CAISDIGTLQETQYF. The chain couples TRBV10-3 to TRBJ2-5, with D possibly TRBD1 on 6 matching bases. The CDR3 is 15 amino acids. Germline CDR1 reads ENHRY; CDR2 reads SYGVKD. With 3 bases removed from V and 2 bases from J, the gap between germline ends came to 13 bases.

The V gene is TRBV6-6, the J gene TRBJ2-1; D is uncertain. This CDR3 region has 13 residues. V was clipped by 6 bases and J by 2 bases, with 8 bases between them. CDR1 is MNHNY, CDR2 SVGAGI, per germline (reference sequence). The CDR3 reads CASSRNTYNEQFF. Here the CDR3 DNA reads TGTGCCAGCAGCCGAAACACCTACAATGAGCAGTTCTTC.

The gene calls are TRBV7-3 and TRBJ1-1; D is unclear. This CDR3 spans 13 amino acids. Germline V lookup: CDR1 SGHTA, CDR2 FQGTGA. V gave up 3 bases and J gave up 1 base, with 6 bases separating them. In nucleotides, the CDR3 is TGTGCCAGCAGCTTTACCACGAACACTGAAGCTTTCTTT. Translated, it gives CASSFTTNTEAFF.